The 10 T cell receptor beta chains below all came from one sample that was sequenced in a study of blood T cell repertoires in COVID-19. Sequencing was performed with immunoSEQ multiplex PCR; in TCRdb, only in-frame clones are kept and a portion is missing. This sample carries roughly 400,000 clones, over 75% of them seen once, and the ten largest clones take roughly 1.4%. Sequences were obtained from PBMCs or T cells enriched from blood (not recorded which). The source is a woman between 18 and 29 years old who had been exposed to COVID-19.

J is TRBJ2-5 and V is TRBV28; D not resolved. CDR1 is MDHEN and CDR2 is SYDVKM in the germline V gene. The CDR3 spans 12 residues. V dropped 5 bases and J dropped 5 bases, with 9 bases sitting between them. In DNA form, the CDR3 reads TGTGCCAGCAGTCCGAGTTGGGAGACCCAGTACTTC. This encodes CASSPSWETQYF. The full variable domain, with the rest looked up from reference TRBV28 and TRBJ2-5, is DVKVTQSSRYLVKRTGEKVFLECVQDMDHENMFWYRQDPGLGLRLIYFSYDVKMKEKGDIPEGYSVSREKKERFSLILESASTNQTSMYLCASSPSWETQYFGPGTRLLVL.

Here the CDR3 reads CASSPRGRGNSGNTIYF. CDR3 nucleotides: TGTGCCAGCAGCCCTAGGGGCAGGGGGAACTCTGGAAACACCATATATTTT. V gene TRBV7-6 combines with J gene TRBJ1-3, with TRBD1 matching over 7 bases. The CDR3 sequence is 17 residues long. Trimming at V came to 5 bases and at J to 0 bases, leaving 10 bases not matched to a gene. CDR1 is SGHVS and CDR2 is FNYEAQ in the germline V gene.

V usage is TRBV18 and J usage is TRBJ1-4; 7 bases align to TRBD1. V lost 4 bases, J lost 4 bases, and 3 bases stayed unmatched. This CDR3 is 14 amino acids long. Germline loops: CDR1 KGHSH, CDR2 LQKENI. The CDR3 nucleotides read TGTGCCAGCTCACGGGACAGAGTTAATGAAAAACTGTTTTTT. As protein: CASSRDRVNEKLFF.

The chain carries TRBV29-1 and TRBJ1-1; weak D call: TRBD1 (5 bases). CDR1 SQVTM and CDR2 ANQGSEA come from the germline V gene. Trimming pared 1 base from V and 1 base from J, leaving 10 bases between. CDR3 size: 14 residues. CDR3 loop: CSVEVARANTEAFF. DNA for the CDR3: TGCAGCGTTGAAGTGGCCAGGGCGAACACTGAAGCTTTCTTT.

The chain links TRBV7-8 to TRBJ2-1; D possibly corresponds to TRBD1 (6 bases). This CDR3 comprises 17 residues. With 4 bases removed from V and 4 bases from J, the gap between germline ends came to 20 bases. CDR1 SGHVS and CDR2 FQNEAQ come from the germline V gene. CDR3 sequence: CASSSKRWQGKYNEQFF. DNA for the CDR3: TGTGCCAGCAGCTCTAAACGCTGGCAGGGGAAATACAATGAGCAGTTCTTC.

The rearrangement joins TRBV11-1 to TRBJ1-5, with D uncertain. This CDR3 spans 13 amino acids. Germline V gives CDR1 SGHAT, CDR2 FQDESV (reference sequence). Between the trimmed V and J ends, which lost 1 base and 4 bases, there was a span of 5 bases. CDR3 nucleotides: TGTGCCAGCAGCTTAGGTCTGAATCAGCCCCAGCATTTT. Amino acids: CASSLGLNQPQHF.

In nucleotides, the CDR3 is TGTGCCAGCAGCCACCAGGGTTTTGGGAACACTGAAGCTTTCTTT. This codes for CASSHQGFGNTEAFF. This chain links TRBV14 with TRBJ1-1, with a tentative D call TRBD1 (5 bases). This CDR3 has 15 residues. Per germline, CDR1 SGHDN and CDR2 FVKESK. V was shortened by 3 bases and J by 1 base, with 12 bases between the two germline ends.

The rearrangement joins TRBV5-8 to TRBJ1-2; the match to TRBD1 covers 8 bases. J was trimmed by 4 bases and V by 6 bases; bases with no gene match: 14. Germline CDR1 is SGHTS and CDR2 is YDEGEE. This CDR3 comprises 16 residues. CDR3 sequence: CASTPEKDRARYGYTF. CDR3 DNA sequence: TGTGCCAGCACCCCCGAAAAGGACAGGGCCCGCTATGGCTACACCTTC.

The chain has TRBV19 and TRBJ1-4; 9 bases are a match to TRBD1. The germline gives CDR1 LNHDA, CDR2 SQIVND (reference sequence). Trimming at V came to 2 bases and at J to 7 bases, leaving 2 bases not matched to a gene. This CDR3 comprises 14 residues. CDR3 sequence (DNA): TGTGCCAGTAGTATAACAGGGGGCGGTGAAAAACTGTTTTTT. Protein sequence: CASSITGGGEKLFF.

The chain employs TRBV21-1 and TRBJ1-1. TRBV21-1 is a known pseudogene. The CDR3 totals 17 residues. The CDR3 here is CASSKPPSICPRAEAFF. CDR3 DNA sequence: TGTGCCAGCAGCAAACCACCGAGCATCTGTCCTCGGGCTGAAGCTTTCTTT.